This entry describes one T cell receptor (beta chain). Authors' processing steps: By means of reference gene primer amplification, nucleated cell counts were estimated. Assay used: immunoSEQ multiplex PCR; TCRdb lists only in-frame clones, some missing. Clone size and the V and J calls come from that table; the DNA yielded D and trimming. The table records about 100,000 clones, 84% of them present only once. CDR1 SGHNT and CDR2 YYREEE come from the germline V gene (reference sequence). The length of the CDR3 is 13 residues. The trim removed 4 bases at V and 5 bases at J, leaving 3 bases unmatched. The record originates from a study of blood T cell repertoires in COVID-19. Overall study context: Acute and convalescent COVID-19 samples came from the United States, Italy and Spain. T cells, B-cell-depleted T cells, or PBMCs supplied cDNA or gDNA.

The chain recombines TRBV5-4 with TRBJ1-5; 7 bases align to TRBD1. The sample comprised peripheral blood. This receptor was taken from a man aged 40-50 years with active or convalescent COVID-19. As DNA, the CDR3 is TGTGCCAGCAGCCGTGACAGGGATCAGCCCCAGCATTTT. This gives the protein CASSRDRDQPQHF.